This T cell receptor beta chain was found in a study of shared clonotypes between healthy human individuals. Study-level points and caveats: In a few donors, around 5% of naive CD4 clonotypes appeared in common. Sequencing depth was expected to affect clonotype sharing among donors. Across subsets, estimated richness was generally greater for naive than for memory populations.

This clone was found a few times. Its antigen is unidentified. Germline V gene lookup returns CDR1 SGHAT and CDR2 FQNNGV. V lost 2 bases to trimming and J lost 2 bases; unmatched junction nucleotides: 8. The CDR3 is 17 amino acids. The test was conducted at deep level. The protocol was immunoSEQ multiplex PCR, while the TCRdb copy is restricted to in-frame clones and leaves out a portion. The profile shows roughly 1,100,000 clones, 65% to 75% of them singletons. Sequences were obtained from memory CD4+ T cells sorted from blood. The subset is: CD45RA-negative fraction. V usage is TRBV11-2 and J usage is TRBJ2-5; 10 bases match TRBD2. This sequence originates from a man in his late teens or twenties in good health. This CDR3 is CASSLNTRTSGQETQYF. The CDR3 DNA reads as TGTGCCAGCAGCTTAAATACGCGGACTAGCGGTCAAGAGACCCAGTACTTC.